The sequence of this T cell receptor (beta chain) was determined in a study of blood T cell repertoires in COVID-19. The wider study: Samples of COVID-19 (acute and convalescent) were obtained from the United States, Italy and Spain. Sources were T cells, B-cell-depleted T cells, or PBMCs; the material itself was cDNA or gDNA.

Original methodology: The authors estimated nucleated cell counts from reference gene primer amplification. Generated by immunoSEQ multiplex PCR, the TCRdb table keeps only in-frame clones and is missing some. The D gene and trimming were derived from the DNA, and the V and J assignments and clone size from that table. Among more than 150,000 clones, around 79% were seen once, and the ten largest hold about 26%. Per germline, CDR1 SGHVS and CDR2 FQNEAQ. The CDR3 length is 14 residues. V was cut by 5 bases and J by 6 bases, with 13 bases left in between. This chain connects TRBV7-8 to TRBJ2-2, with D tentatively TRBD2 (5 bases). This clonotype was sampled from an older woman with acute or convalescent COVID-19. The sequencing sample was made of peripheral blood. In DNA, the CDR3 is TGTGCCAGCAGCACCACCGGGAATCCCGGGGAGCTGTTTTTT. Translated, it gives CASSTTGNPGELFF.